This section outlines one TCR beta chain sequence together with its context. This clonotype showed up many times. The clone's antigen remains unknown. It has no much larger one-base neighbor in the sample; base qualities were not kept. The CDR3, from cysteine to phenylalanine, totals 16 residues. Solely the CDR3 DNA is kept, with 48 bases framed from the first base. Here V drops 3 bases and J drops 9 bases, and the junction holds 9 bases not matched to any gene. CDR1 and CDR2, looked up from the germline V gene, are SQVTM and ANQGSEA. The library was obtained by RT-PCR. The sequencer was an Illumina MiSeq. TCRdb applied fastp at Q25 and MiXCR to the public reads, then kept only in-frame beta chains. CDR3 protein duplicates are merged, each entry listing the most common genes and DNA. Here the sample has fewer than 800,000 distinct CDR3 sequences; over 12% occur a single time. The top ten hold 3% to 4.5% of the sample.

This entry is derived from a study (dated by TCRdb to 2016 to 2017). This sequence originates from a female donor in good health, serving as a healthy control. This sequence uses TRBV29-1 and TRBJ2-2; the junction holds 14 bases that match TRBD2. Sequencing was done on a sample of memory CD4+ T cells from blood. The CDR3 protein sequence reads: CSVETTGTSGSWELFF. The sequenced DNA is TGCAGCGTTGAGACAACCGGGACTAGCGGGAGCTGGGAGCTGTTTTTT.